The clone carrying this TCR beta chain was observed at least ten times. These data come from a study of response to subunit inactivated influenza vaccine. MiXCR, run by TCRdb on the RT-PCR reads, gives a single entry per CDR3 protein. The sample shows about 570,000 distinct CDR3 sequences, over 9% of them seen only once. CDR1 and CDR2 from the germline V gene are SGHRS and YFSETQ. Trimming removed 4 bases from V and 10 bases from J, with 18 bases in between. The CDR3 has 14 residues. The same sample was also studied in work on T cells expressing NK-cell markers. That work states: What made the TCR beta cDNA was 5'RACE template switching with UMIs. Eight donors were sequenced, seven testing HCMV-seropositive and one testing seronegative. Six or seven donors carried dominant NKG2C+ clonotypes that made up roughly 1.0-7.5% of their CD8+ T cells.

The source of this sequence is a man aged 50 to 60 who received an inactivated influenza vaccine. This specimen was PBMCs from blood, taken on the day of vaccination. The chain is built from TRBV5-1 and TRBJ2-1, with D maybe TRBD1 (5 bases). The CDR3 region has the DNA TGCGCCAGCAGCCGTCAAGGGGTCCGTGCGGAGCAGTTCTTC. This gives the protein CASSRQGVRAEQFF.